This T cell receptor beta chain comes out of a study of molecular identifiers for immune sequencing clone quantification. Worth noting for this clonotype: Antigen unknown.

Regarding the study as a whole: Clones carrying above 20 RNA copies accounted for over 99% of effector molecules, under 1% in naive cells. Highly expanded clone sizes could be underestimated by identical TCR molecules that share a barcode.

Trimming cost V 4 bases and J 3 bases, with 13 bases left between them. CDR1 and CDR2 from the germline V gene are MNHEY and SVGAGI. This CDR3 has 14 amino acids. TCRdb itself ran the PCR reads through MiXCR, one entry per CDR3 protein. Of 88,000 or so distinct CDR3 sequences listed, about 21% are singletons. Researchers sorted naive CD8 T cells as cells that were CD8+CD4-CCR7+CD45RA+. Input material: naive CD8+ T cells from blood, with Jurkat cell RNA spiked in. Subset here: FACS-sorted CD8+CD4-CCR7+CD45RA+ naive T cells. V is TRBV6-5 and J is TRBJ2-7, with a weak D call TRBD2 (6 bases). This sequence was found in a human donor in good health. Some libraries in this study had Jurkat cell RNA spiked in. In DNA, the CDR3 is TGTGCCAGCAGTTTCTCGGGGGAGTTCTACGAGCAGTACTTC. Encoded protein: CASSFSGEFYEQYF.